The subject of this entry is one TCR beta chain. The germline CDR1 and CDR2 sequences are ENHRY and SYGVKD. The CDR3 loop spans 14 amino acids. V shed 5 bases, J shed 3 bases, and the junction held 4 bases outside the gene matches. These data come from a study of blood T cell repertoires in COVID-19. As for the study in general: Material from acute and convalescent COVID-19 was sourced from the United States, Italy and Spain. Sources were T cells, B-cell-depleted T cells, or PBMCs; the material itself was cDNA or gDNA.

In the original processing: Scientists estimated how many nucleated cells there were by amplifying reference gene primers. The assay was immunoSEQ multiplex PCR, and TCRdb's table has in-frame clones only and misses some. D and trimming were read from the DNA, whereas the V and J calls and clone size are those reported in that table. Of 200,000 to 300,000 clones listed, about 79% are singletons. This TCR derives from a man in his forties or fifties who had recovered from COVID-19. This chain connects TRBV10-3 to TRBJ2-7; 10 nucleotides align to TRBD2. Sequencing used peripheral blood. This chain's CDR3 is CAISPAGGGYEQYF. The DNA of the CDR3 is TGTGCCATCAGTCCAGCGGGAGGGGGCTACGAGCAGTACTTC.